This is a list of T cell receptor beta chains from one sample in a study of blood T cell repertoires in COVID-19. TCRdb's table, derived via immunoSEQ multiplex PCR, lists solely in-frame clones and lacks some. The table lists 60,000 to 75,000 clones, approximately 90% of them singletons. The material sequenced was peripheral blood. The receptor set was obtained from a human donor in a cohort sampled during active COVID-19. The conserved cysteine and the conserved F or W are not part of the CDR3 here.

ASSLDRGYSGANVLT 15 TRBV5-5
ASSLEFRPQGAYEQY 15 TRBV7-2
ASSYYRGGRTSETQY 15 TRBV6-2/TRBV6-3
ASRARGTSEQF 11 TRBV6-5
ASSYSGTGVYEQY 13 TRBV6-6
ASSFGLAGRSDTQY 14 TRBV5-4
ATSRGQLAGEMARRGAETQY 20 TRBV24-1
ASSFTGPTEAF 11 TRBV5-1
ASSLSPGGAYEQY 13 TRBV6-5
ASSPGSGRGYNEQF 14 TRBV13
AISDYGTGGTYEQY 14 TRBV10-3
ASRGQENTEAF 11 TRBV27
ASLDQMNTEAF 11 TRBV7-2
ATSDLGRTSGITDTQY 16 TRBV24-1
ASSMLAGTGELF 12 TRBV19
ASSPRGQGGNEQF 13 TRBV7-9
ASSLLAGVAEQF 12 TRBV5-6
ASSPDRGDQPQH 12 TRBV18
ASSLNPGSGTANEQF 15 TRBV7-3
ASSQGLAGVGRGSYNEQF 18 TRBV6-4
ASSPPGQGAVDTQY 14 TRBV7-9
ASSRDYNTGELF 12 TRBV7-2
ASSSRSPGHLGNTIY 15 TRBV7-9
ASSYHPLISGTRSYEQY 17 TRBV6-2/TRBV6-3
ASSPGQGGEQY 11 TRBV28
ASSLAGYSTIY 11 TRBV5-1
ASTLTHRGNQPQH 13 TRBV28
ASSSPTGPSYGYT 13 TRBV28
ASSFWGRTGELF 12 TRBV6-2/TRBV6-3
ATSEVPNQPQH 11 TRBV15
ASVWGDSYNEQF 12 TRBV28
ATSDPREAREPQH 13 TRBV24-1
ASSTLGTGIIYEQY 14 TRBV19
ASSSWDSESYNEQF 14 TRBV13
ASSPKRGLAGGDTQY 15 TRBV7-3
ASSLDWDRGNEQF 13 TRBV7-8
ASSPDRWNTEAF 12 TRBV7-2
ASSPGILPAKNIQY 14 TRBV27
ASSRGGGRTEAF 12 TRBV3-1/TRBV3-2
ASSVGGGGTGSYNEQF 16 TRBV9
ASSDRGQRTEAF 12 TRBV6-1
ASSRRTSGRVTDTQY 15 TRBV11-3
ASSQKTQGGTNEKLF 15 TRBV7-6
ASSQVRGPQETQY 13 TRBV3-1/TRBV3-2
ANRPQGRTEAF 11 TRBV7-2
ASSPGWVEGDNEKLF 15 TRBV4-1